This paragraph reports one T cell receptor beta chain. TCRdb's table, derived via immunoSEQ multiplex PCR, lists solely in-frame clones and lacks some. This sample has tens of thousands of clones, with approximately 84% found just once. These data belong to a study of control samples from healthy donors and cancer patients. With 1 base removed from V and 5 bases from J, the gap between germline ends came to 6 bases. The CDR3 spans 13 residues. CDR1 SGHRS and CDR2 YFSETQ come from the germline V gene. The chain recombines TRBV5-1 with TRBJ2-2; perhaps TRBD1 as D (5 bases). The receptor comes from a man in his sixties or seventies with lung cancer. The sample consisted of PBMCs. CDR3 in amino acids: CASSLQGTGELFF. DNA of the CDR3: TGCGCCAGCAGCTTGCAGGGTACCGGGGAGCTGTTTTTT.